This T cell receptor beta chain was obtained from a study of CD8+CD57+ T cells in acquired aplastic anemia. Notes on the study in general: Patient and control CD8+ Simpson's diversity was not significantly different.

This CDR3 has 16 residues. Germline CDR1 reads DFQATT; CDR2 reads SNEGSKA (reference sequence). The V gene lost 2 bases and the J gene lost 4 bases, with 17 bases spanning the gap. The template used for profiling TCR beta VDJ and CDR3 was genomic DNA. TCRdb analysed the reads with MiXCR anew, one entry per CDR3 protein. This table has 150,000 to 200,000 distinct CDR3 sequences, 64% appearing once. A note on this clonotype: Its specificity is not known.

The rearrangement uses TRBV20-1 and TRBJ2-2; TRBD2 might be the D (7 bases). This TCR derives from a human donor with severe aplastic anemia or a healthy control (not recorded which). Sequencing was carried out using sorted CD4+, CD8+, or CD8+CD57+ T cells (not recorded which) from PBMCs. The CDR3 loop is CSARLPGGRSTGELFF. CDR3 coding DNA: TGCAGTGCTAGACTGCCCGGGGGGCGTAGCACCGGGGAGCTGTTTTTT.